This T cell receptor (beta chain) was observed in a study of blood T cells in healthy people across ages. A sample-barcoded 5' primer and a J-beta primer mix were used in a second PCR of about 6 to 11 cycles. TCRdb reprocessed the 5' RACE reads via MiXCR and lists one record per CDR3 protein. The repertoire holds approximately 800,000 distinct CDR3 sequences, with just over 55% as singletons. The specimen sequenced was blood. The sequence derives from a man aged 40-49 years in good health.

DNA for the CDR3: TGTGCCAGCAGCACCTATAGAAAAGGGGTAGGGGGAGAGACCCAGTACTTC. This codes for CASSTYRKGVGGETQYF. The rearrangement joins TRBV21-1 to TRBJ2-5; the table calls TRBD1, which could not be checked here. TRBV21-1 is a pseudogene. The CDR3 runs 17 residues.